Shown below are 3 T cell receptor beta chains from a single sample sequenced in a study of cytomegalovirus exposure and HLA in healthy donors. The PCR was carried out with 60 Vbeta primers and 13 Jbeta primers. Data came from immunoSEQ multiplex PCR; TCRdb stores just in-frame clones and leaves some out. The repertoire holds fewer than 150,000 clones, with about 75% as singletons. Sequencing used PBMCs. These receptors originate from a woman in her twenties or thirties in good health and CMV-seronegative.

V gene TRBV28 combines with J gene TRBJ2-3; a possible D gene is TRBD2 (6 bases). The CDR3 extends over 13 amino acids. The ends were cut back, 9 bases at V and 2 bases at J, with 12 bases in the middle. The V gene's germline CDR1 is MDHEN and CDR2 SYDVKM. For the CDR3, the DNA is TGTGCCAGTAGGGACTCTAACACAGATACGCAGTATTTT. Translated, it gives CASRDSNTDTQYF. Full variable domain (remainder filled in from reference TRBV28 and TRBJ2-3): DVKVTQSSRYLVKRTGEKVFLECVQDMDHENMFWYRQDPGLGLRLIYFSYDVKMKEKGDIPEGYSVSREKKERFSLILESASTNQTSMYLCASRDSNTDTQYFGPGTRLTVL.

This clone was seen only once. The DNA for the CDR3 is TGTGCCAGCAGTTTAACATCCTGGTATAATTCACCCCTCCACTTT. Protein sequence: CASSLTSWYNSPLHF. The chain carries TRBV28 and TRBJ1-6; D call uncertain. CDR3 length equals 15 residues. V lost 2 bases and J 4 bases, leaving 9 bases between the germline ends. Germline V gene lookup returns CDR1 MDHEN and CDR2 SYDVKM.

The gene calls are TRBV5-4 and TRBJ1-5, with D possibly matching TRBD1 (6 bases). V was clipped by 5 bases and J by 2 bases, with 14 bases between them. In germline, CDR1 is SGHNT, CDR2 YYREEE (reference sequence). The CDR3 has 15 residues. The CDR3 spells CASSITGMGNQPQHF. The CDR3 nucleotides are TGTGCCAGCAGTATAACAGGGATGGGCAATCAGCCCCAGCATTTT.